This T cell receptor (beta chain) was observed in a study of blood T cell repertoires in COVID-19. Study details: The study drew acute and convalescent COVID-19 samples from the United States, Italy and Spain. The analysed material was cDNA or gDNA that came from T cells, B-cell-depleted T cells, or PBMCs.

Original methodology: Scientists estimated how many nucleated cells there were by amplifying reference gene primers. The assay was immunoSEQ multiplex PCR, and TCRdb's table has in-frame clones only and misses some. V and J calls and clone size come straight from that table; D and trimming were deduced from the DNA. The sample includes approximately 300,000 clones, 80% to 90% seen only once; the top ten take 1%. V was pared by 7 bases and J by 4 bases, with 13 bases between. In germline, CDR1 is SNHLY, CDR2 FYNNEI. The CDR3 runs 13 residues. What was sequenced was peripheral blood. V gene TRBV2 combines with J gene TRBJ1-1; D gene unclear. This sequence was found in a man in his fifties with active or convalescent COVID-19. The CDR3 region has the DNA TGTGCCAGCACCGAGGAACAACGCACTGAAGCTTTCTTT. Amino acids: CASTEEQRTEAFF.